The 3 T cell receptor beta chains below come from one sample, sequenced in a study of CD8+CD57+ T cells in acquired aplastic anemia. Previously, flow cytometry had revealed CD8+CD57+ cell expansion in the patients chosen for sequencing. Genomic DNA constituted the template upon which TCR beta VDJ and CDR3 profiling was performed. TCRdb itself ran the reads through MiXCR, one entry per CDR3 protein. The profile shows around 430,000 distinct CDR3 sequences, approximately 32% of them singletons. The sequenced sample was sorted CD4+, CD8+, or CD8+CD57+ T cells (not recorded which) from PBMCs. These receptors came from a human donor with aplastic anemia.

CDR3 protein: CASSLDQGVGYEQFF. CDR3 nucleotide sequence: TGCGCCAGCAGCTTGGACCAGGGGGTCGGCTATGAGCAGTTCTTC. This sequence joins TRBV5-1 and TRBJ2-1; TRBD1 matches at 7 bases. The germline V gene encodes CDR1 SGHRS and CDR2 YFSETQ. J lost 8 bases, V lost 0 bases, and 8 bases had no gene match. CDR3 size: 15 residues. Full variable domain (remainder filled in from reference TRBV5-1 and TRBJ2-1): KAGVTQTPRYLIKTRGQQVTLSCSPISGHRSVSWYQQTPGQGLQFLFEYFSETQRNKGNFPGRFSGRQFSNSRSEMNVSTLELGDSALYLCASSLDQGVGYEQFFGPGTRLTVL.

This clonotype was counted only a few times. The chain is built from TRBV6-1 and TRBJ1-1; 9 bases are shared with TRBD1. This CDR3 has 13 residues. The V gene's germline CDR1 is MNHNS and CDR2 SASEGT. The V segment lost 6 bases and the J segment 4 bases; nucleotides outside the gene matches: 3. The CDR3 here is CASRDRGTTEAFF. As DNA, the CDR3 is TGTGCCAGCAGAGACAGGGGGACCACTGAAGCTTTCTTT.

The chain is built from TRBV2 and TRBJ2-5; 10 positions match TRBD2. Germline trimming cut 1 base from V and 5 bases from J; bases unmatched to any gene: 4. The CDR3 extends over 15 amino acids. CDR1 SNHLY and CDR2 FYNNEI come from the germline V gene. The CDR3 loop reads CASSEDSGLAETQYF. Written as DNA, the CDR3 is TGTGCCAGCAGTGAAGACTCGGGACTAGCGGAGACCCAGTACTTC.